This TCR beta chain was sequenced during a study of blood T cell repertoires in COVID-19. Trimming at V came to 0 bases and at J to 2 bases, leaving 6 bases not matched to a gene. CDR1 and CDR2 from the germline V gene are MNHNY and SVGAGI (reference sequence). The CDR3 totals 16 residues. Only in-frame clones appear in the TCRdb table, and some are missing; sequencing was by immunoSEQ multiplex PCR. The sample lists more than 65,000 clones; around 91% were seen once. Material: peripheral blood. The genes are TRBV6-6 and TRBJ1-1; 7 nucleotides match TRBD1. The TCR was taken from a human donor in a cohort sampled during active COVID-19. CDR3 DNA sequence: TGTGCCAGCAGTTACTCGAACGGACAGGTTAACACTGAAGCTTTCTTT. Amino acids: CASSYSNGQVNTEAFF.